Listed below are T cell receptor beta chains from one sample, sequenced in a study of CD39 and CD103 CD8 tumor-infiltrating T cells. Some clones are missing from TCRdb's copy, which holds only in-frame ones; the method was immunoSEQ multiplex PCR. The top ten hold 20% to 25% of the sample, which has about 2,900 clones, about 80% seen once. Sequencing was performed on CD39- CD103- CD8+ T cells sorted from the tumor. The origin of the receptors is a human donor with head and neck squamous cell carcinoma. CDR3s include the opening cysteine and the closing phenylalanine or tryptophan. D genes are given only for firm matches. A clone size is listed for some rows: how often the clone was seen (once, few, many), or a class if it is expanded.

v_gene,d_gene,j_gene,abundance,CDR3nt,CDR3aa
TRBV4-1,TRBD1,TRBJ2-7,NA,TGCGCCAGCAGCCAAGGTGGGACAGGGGGCTACGAGCAGTACTTC,CASSQGGTGGYEQYF
TRBV6-5,TRBD1,TRBJ2-1,once,TGTGCCAGCAGTTACGGGACAGGGGGGTACAATGAGCAGTTCTTC,CASSYGTGGYNEQFF
TRBV5-5,TRBD1,TRBJ2-1,NA,TGTGCCAGCAGCTGGGGGACAGGGTCTATGAGCTCCTACAATGAGCAGTTCTTC,CASSWGTGSMSSYNEQFF
TRBV15,TRBD1,TRBJ1-2,few,TGTGCCACCAGCAGAGATCTCGGGACAGGGGTGATTCATGGCTACACCTTC,CATSRDLGTGVIHGYTF
TRBV14,NA,TRBJ2-7,few,TGTGCCAGCAGTGGGCAGCCCTACGAGCAGTACTTC,CASSGQPYEQYF
TRBV7-8,NA,TRBJ2-1,NA,TGTGCCAGCAGTCAGGGGCAAGACAATGAGCAGTTCTTC,CASSQGQDNEQFF
TRBV4-3,TRBD1,TRBJ1-2,NA,TGCGCCAGCAGCCACACGACAGGGACCCGCTATGGCTACACCTTC,CASSHTTGTRYGYTF
TRBV2,NA,TRBJ2-5,NA,TGTGCCAGCAGTAATCTCAACGGTGAGGACTTCGGCGAGACCCAGTACTTC,CASSNLNGEDFGETQYF
TRBV27,NA,TRBJ2-5,NA,TGTGCCAGCAGTTTTGAATGGGGCGTTGGGGAGACCCAGTACTTC,CASSFEWGVGETQYF
TRBV7-9,NA,TRBJ2-4,NA,TGTGCCAGCAGCGAACAGGGTGTTGACATTCAGTACTTC,CASSEQGVDIQYF
TRBV25-1,NA,TRBJ1-1,NA,TGTGCCAGCAGTGACAGTCTTGAAACTGAAGCTTTCTTT,CASSDSLETEAFF
TRBV9,TRBD2,TRBJ2-3,NA,TGTGCCAGCAGCGTAGCAATAGCGGGGGGCACAGATACGCAGTATTTT,CASSVAIAGGTDTQYF
TRBV5-6,TRBD1,TRBJ1-1,NA,TGTGCCAGCAGCCCCCCCGGACAGGGCACCACTGAAGCTTTCTTT,CASSPPGQGTTEAFF
TRBV28,TRBD1,TRBJ2-1,NA,TGTGCCAGCTGTACAGGGGGCAGGAATGAGCAGTTCTTC,CASCTGGRNEQFF